This TCR beta chain was recorded in a study of T-cell memory formation after mild COVID-19. The overall study: There were largely donor-specific TCR clusters.

TCRdb passed the 5' RACE reads through MiXCR, listing each CDR3 protein once. The sample records roughly 150,000 distinct CDR3 sequences, 10% to 15% being singletons. The CDR3 extends over 14 amino acids. The germline CDR1 and CDR2 sequences are KGHSH and LQKENI. With 3 bases removed from V and 0 bases from J, the gap between germline ends came to 6 bases. Overall study findings and caveats: Several responding clones turned up in pre-infection memory, indicating that cross-reactive memory may have taken part. Clones that contracted clustered mainly in CM and EM if CD4+ and in EMRA if CD8+. Still unconfirmed is whether the second-wave clones peaking on day 37 recognized SARS-CoV-2.

This clonotype was detected a few times. Its target is not known. Sequencing input: PBMCs or a T cell subset sorted from them (not recorded which). The chain is built from TRBV18 and TRBJ1-5; no clear D gene. The clonotype comes from a man younger than 30 who had mild COVID-19 (a few samples of this study predate the infection). Cell type and time point are not known. CDR3 DNA sequence: TGTGCCAGCTCACCGGCAACTAGCAATCAGCCCCAGCATTTT. This encodes CASSPATSNQPQHF.